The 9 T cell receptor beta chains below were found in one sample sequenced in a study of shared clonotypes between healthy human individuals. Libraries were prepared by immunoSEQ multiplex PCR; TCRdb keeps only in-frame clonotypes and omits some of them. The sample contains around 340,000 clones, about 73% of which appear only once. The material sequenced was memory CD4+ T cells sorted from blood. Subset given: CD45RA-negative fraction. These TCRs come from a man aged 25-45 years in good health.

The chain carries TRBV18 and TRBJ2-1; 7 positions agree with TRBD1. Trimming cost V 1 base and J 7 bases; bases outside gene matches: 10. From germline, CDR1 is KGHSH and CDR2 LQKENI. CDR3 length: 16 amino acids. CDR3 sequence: CASSPLRTGSENEQFF. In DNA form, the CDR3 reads TGTGCCAGCTCACCACTACGGACAGGTTCTGAAAATGAGCAGTTCTTC.

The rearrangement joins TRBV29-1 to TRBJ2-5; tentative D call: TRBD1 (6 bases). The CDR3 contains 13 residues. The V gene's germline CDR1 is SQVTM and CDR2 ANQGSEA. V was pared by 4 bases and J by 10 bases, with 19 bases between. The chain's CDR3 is CSVGTNREGGQYF. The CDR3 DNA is TGCAGCGTTGGCACTAATCGGGAAGGGGGCCAGTACTTC.

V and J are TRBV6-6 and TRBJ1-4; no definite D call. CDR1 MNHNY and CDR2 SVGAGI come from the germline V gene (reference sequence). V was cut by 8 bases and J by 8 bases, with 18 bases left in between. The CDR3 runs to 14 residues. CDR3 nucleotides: TGTGCCAGCCACGGTGAGGGTCGTTGGGAAAAACTGTTTTTT. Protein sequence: CASHGEGRWEKLFF.

Here the CDR3 reads CASSGQTGGYGYTF. Written as DNA, the CDR3 is TGTGCCAGCAGCGGACAGACAGGGGGCTATGGCTACACCTTC. This chain uses TRBV7-2 with TRBJ1-2; 9 bases line up with TRBD1. Per the germline V gene, CDR1 is SGHTA and CDR2 is FQGNSA. Trimming took 5 bases from V and 4 from J; bases not matched to a gene: 5. This CDR3 spans 14 amino acids.

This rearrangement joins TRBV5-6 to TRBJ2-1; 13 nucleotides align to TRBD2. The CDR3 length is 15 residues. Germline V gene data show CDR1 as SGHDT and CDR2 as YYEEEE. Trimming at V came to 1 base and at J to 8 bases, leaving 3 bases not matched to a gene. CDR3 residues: CASSLWTSGSDEQFF. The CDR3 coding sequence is TGTGCCAGCAGCTTGTGGACTAGCGGGAGTGATGAGCAGTTCTTC.

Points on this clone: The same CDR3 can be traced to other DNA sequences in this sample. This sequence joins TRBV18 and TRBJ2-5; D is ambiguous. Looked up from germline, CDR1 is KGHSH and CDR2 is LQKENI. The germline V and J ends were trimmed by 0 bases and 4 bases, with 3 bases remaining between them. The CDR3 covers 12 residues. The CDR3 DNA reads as TGTGCCAGCTCACCACCGGGAGAGACCCAGTACTTC. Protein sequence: CASSPPGETQYF.

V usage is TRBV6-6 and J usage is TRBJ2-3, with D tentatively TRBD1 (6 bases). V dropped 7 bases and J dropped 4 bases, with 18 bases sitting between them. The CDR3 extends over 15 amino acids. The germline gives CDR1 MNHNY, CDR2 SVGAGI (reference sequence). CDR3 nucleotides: TGTGCCAGCACCGCCCAGGGCAGGGGCTCAGATACGCAGTATTTT. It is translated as CASTAQGRGSDTQYF.

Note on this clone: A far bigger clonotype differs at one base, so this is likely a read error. CDR3 DNA: TGTGCCATCGGCGAGGGGAGACAAGAGACCCAGTACTTC. Its protein is CAIGEGRQETQYF. This chain uses TRBV10-3 with TRBJ2-5; either TRBD1 or TRBD2 may fit D (5 bases each). V lost 8 bases to trimming and J lost 2 bases, with 12 bases between them. The germline gives CDR1 ENHRY, CDR2 SYGVKD. This CDR3 is 13 amino acids long.

The CDR3 protein is CASSRGQGASGYTF. DNA of the CDR3: TGTGCCAGCAGCCGAGGACAGGGGGCGAGTGGCTACACCTTC. The chain carries TRBV11-2 and TRBJ1-2, with 11 bases that match TRBD1. This CDR3 has 14 amino acids. V gave up 5 bases and J gave up 7 bases; unmatched junction bases: 6. The germline gives CDR1 SGHAT, CDR2 FQNNGV. The whole variable domain, filled in from reference TRBV11-2 and TRBJ1-2, reads EAGVAQSPRYKIIEKRQSVAFWCNPISGHATLYWYQQILGQGPKLLIQFQNNGVVDDSQLPKDRFSAERLKGVDSTLKIQPAKLEDSAVYLCASSRGQGASGYTFGSGTRLTVV.